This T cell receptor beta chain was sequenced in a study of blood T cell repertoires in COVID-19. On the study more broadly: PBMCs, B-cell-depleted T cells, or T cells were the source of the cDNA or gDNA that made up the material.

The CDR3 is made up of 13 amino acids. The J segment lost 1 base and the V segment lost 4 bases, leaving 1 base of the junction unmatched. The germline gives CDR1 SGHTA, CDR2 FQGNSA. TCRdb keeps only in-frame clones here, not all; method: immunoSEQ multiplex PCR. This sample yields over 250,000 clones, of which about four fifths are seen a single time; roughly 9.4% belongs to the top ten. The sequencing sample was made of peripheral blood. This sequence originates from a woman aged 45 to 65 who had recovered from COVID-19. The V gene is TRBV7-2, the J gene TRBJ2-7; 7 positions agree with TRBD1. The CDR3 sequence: CASSSGQSYEQYF. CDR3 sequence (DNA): TGTGCCAGCAGCTCGGGACAGTCCTACGAGCAGTACTTC. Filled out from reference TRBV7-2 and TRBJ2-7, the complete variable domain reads GAGVSQSPSNKVTEKGKDVELRCDPISGHTALYWYRQSLGQGLEFLIYFQGNSAPDKSGLPSDRFSAERTGGSVSTLTIQRTQQEDSAVYLCASSSGQSYEQYFGPGTRLTVT.